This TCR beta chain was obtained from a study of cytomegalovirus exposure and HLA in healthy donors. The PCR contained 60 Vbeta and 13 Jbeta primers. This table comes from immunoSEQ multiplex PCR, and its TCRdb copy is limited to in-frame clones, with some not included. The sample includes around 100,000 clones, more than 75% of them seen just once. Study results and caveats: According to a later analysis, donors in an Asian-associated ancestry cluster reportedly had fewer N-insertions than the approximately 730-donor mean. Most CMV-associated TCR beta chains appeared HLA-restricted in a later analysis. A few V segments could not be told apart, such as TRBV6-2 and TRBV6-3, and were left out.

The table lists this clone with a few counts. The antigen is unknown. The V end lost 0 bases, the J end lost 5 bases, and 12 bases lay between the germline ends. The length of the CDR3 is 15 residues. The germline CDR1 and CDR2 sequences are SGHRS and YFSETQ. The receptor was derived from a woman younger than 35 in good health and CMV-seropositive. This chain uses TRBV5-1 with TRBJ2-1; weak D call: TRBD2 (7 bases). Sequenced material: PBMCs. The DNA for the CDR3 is TGCGCCAGCAGCTTGGATCGGGGGGCCCACAATGAGCAGTTCTTC. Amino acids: CASSLDRGAHNEQFF.